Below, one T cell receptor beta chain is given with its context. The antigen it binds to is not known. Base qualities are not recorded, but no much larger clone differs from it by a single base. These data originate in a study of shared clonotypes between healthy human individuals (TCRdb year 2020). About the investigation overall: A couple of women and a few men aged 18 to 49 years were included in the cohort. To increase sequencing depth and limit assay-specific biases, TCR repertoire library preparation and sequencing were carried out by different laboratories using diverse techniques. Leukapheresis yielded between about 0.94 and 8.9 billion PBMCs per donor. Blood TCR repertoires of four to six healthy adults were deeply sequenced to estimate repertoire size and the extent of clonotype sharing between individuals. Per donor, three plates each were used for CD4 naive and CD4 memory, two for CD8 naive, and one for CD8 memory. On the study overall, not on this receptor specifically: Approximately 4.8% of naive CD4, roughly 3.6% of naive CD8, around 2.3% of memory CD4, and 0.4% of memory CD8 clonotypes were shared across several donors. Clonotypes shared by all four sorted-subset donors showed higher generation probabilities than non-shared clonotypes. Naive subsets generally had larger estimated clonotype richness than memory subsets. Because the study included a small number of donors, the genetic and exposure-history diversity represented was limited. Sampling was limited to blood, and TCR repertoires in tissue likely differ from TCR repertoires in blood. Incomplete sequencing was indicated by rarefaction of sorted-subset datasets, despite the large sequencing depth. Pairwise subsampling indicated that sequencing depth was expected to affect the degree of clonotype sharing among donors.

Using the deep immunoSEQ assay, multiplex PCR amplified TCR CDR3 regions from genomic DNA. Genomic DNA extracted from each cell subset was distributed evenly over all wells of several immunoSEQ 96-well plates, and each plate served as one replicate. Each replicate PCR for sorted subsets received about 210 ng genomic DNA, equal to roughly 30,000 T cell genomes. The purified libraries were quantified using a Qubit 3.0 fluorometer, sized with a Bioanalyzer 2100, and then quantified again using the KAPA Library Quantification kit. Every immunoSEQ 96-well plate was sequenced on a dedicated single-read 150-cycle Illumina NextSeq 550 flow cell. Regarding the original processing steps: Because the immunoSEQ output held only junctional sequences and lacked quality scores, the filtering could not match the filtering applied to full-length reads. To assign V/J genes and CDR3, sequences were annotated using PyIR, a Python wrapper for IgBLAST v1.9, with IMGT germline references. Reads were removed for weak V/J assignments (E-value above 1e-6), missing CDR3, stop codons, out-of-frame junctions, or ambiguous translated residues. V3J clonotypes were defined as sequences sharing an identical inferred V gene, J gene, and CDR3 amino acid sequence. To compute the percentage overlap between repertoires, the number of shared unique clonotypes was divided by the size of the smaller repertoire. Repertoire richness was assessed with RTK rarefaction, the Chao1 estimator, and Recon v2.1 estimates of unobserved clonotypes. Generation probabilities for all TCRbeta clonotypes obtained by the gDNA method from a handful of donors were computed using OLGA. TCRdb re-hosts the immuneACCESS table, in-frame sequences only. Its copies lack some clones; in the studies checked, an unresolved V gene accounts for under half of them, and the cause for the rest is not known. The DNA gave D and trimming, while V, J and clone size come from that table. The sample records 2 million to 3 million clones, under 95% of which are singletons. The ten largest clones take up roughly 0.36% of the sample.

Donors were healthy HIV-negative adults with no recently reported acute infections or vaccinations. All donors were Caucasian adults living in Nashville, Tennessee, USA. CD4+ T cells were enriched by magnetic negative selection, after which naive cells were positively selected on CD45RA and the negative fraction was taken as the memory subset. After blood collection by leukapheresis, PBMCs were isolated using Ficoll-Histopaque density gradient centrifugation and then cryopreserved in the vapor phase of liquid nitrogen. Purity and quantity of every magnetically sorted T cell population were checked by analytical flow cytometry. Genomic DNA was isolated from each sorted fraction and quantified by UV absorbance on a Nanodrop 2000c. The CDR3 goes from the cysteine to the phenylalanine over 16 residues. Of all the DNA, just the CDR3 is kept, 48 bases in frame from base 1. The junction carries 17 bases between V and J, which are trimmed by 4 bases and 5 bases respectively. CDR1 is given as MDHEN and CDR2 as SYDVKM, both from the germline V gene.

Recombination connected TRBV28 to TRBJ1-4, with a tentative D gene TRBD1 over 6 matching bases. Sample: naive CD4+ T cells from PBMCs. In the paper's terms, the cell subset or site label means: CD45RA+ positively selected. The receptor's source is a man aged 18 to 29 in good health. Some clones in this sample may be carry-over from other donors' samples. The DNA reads TGTGCCAGCAGTTCCCGACAGGCCCAGGAAAATGAAAAACTGTTTTTT. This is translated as CASSSRQAQENEKLFF.